This TCR beta chain originates from a study of cytomegalovirus exposure and HLA in healthy donors. Whole-study findings and limits: Later analysis revealed greater clonal expansion in HLA-associated TCR beta chains than in equally common others. In a later analysis, an Asian-associated ancestry cluster reportedly showed fewer N-insertions than the approximately 620-donor mean.

Details on this clone: Its target is unknown.

J lost 4 bases, V lost 4 bases, and 6 bases had no gene match. The CDR3 has 15 amino acids. Per the germline V gene, CDR1 is LNHDA and CDR2 is SQIVND (reference sequence). It was with 60 Vbeta and 13 Jbeta primers that the PCR ran. Only in-frame clones appear in the TCRdb table, and some are missing; sequencing was by immunoSEQ multiplex PCR. In the table there are about 160,000 clones, roughly two thirds of which are singletons. The sample was PBMCs. The sequence came from a woman aged 25 to 39 in good health and CMV-seronegative. The chain is built from TRBV19 and TRBJ1-5, with 8 bases identical to TRBD1. DNA of the CDR3: TGTGCCAGTAGTACCTGGGACAGGTCAAATCAGCCCCAGCATTTT. Its translation is CASSTWDRSNQPQHF.